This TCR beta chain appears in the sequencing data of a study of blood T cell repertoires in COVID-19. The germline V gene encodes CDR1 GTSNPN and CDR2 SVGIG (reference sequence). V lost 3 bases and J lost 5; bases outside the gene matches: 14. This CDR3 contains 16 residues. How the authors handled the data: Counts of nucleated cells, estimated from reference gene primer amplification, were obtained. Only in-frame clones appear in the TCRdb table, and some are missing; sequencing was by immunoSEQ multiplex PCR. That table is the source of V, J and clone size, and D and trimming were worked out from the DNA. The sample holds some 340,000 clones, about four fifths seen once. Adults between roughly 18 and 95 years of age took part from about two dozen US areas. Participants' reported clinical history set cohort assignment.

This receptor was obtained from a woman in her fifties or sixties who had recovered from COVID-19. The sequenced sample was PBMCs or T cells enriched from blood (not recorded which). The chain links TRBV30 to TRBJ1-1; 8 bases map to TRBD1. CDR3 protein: CAWSSGARQGRTEAFF. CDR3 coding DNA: TGTGCCTGGAGCTCGGGAGCGAGACAGGGGAGGACTGAAGCTTTCTTT.